This T cell receptor (beta chain) was found in a study of metastatic and nonmetastatic thyroid tumors. Study details: Repertoires from malignant and benign thyroid patients were compared across blood and tumor or nodule tissue. Whole-study findings and limits: When malignant thyroid tumors were compared with benign nodules, TCR beta diversity was reportedly significantly higher in the malignant tumors. This held in both blood and tumor samples.

Germline CDR1 MGHRA, CDR2 YSYEKL. V dropped 4 bases and J dropped 7; count of bases not matched to a gene: 13. The CDR3 length is 16 residues. Each patient went into thyroid surgery without having received any treatment. This clone was detected only once. Its antigen is not known. Through MiXCR, TCRdb re-clonotyped the PCR reads. The sample records roughly 90,000 clones, 15% being singletons. The source material was blood. J is TRBJ2-7 and V is TRBV4-1, with 10 bases aligning to TRBD1. The receptor was derived from a female donor with papillary thyroid cancer or a benign thyroid nodule (not recorded which). Some clones in this sample may be carry-over from other donors' samples. CDR3 sequence: CASSPYRGTGVEEQYF. The CDR3 DNA follows: TGCGCCAGCAGCCCGTACCGCGGGACAGGGGTGGAGGAGCAGTACTTC.